This is a list of T cell receptor beta chains from one sample in a study of T cells after posttransplantation cyclophosphamide. TCRdb's copy holds only in-frame clones and misses some; the assay was immunoSEQ multiplex PCR. The table shows tens of thousands of clones, with roughly nine tenths occurring only once. The sequenced material came from PBMCs. Receptors originate from a woman in her fifties or sixties in good health and a related stem cell transplant donor. CDR3s include the opening cysteine and the closing phenylalanine or tryptophan. D genes are given only for firm matches. Clone size, where shown, is once, few, many, or a class for clones that have expanded.

d_call	clone_size	v_call	j_call	cdr3_aa	cdr3_nt
-	-	TRBV20-1	TRBJ2-5	CSALLQETQYF	TGCAGTGCCCTGCTCCAGGAGACCCAGTACTTC
TRBD2	-	TRBV4-2	TRBJ2-1	CASSQENGGSGRGYNEQFF	TGTGCCAGCAGCCAAGAAAACGGGGGGAGCGGGAGGGGTTACAATGAGCAGTTCTTC
TRBD2	few	TRBV30	TRBJ2-1	CAWRDGPGLSYNEQFF	TGTGCCTGGAGGGACGGTCCGGGACTATCCTACAATGAGCAGTTCTTC
TRBD1	-	TRBV19	TRBJ2-2	CASTGQGADGELFF	TGTGCCAGTACGGGACAGGGGGCCGACGGGGAGCTGTTTTTT
-	-	TRBV6-4	TRBJ1-1	CASTRGSGMNTEAFF	TGTGCCAGCACCCGGGGGAGCGGAATGAACACTGAAGCTTTCTTT
-	-	TRBV7-9	TRBJ2-7	CASSLGTGTYEQYF	TGTGCCAGCAGCTTAGGGACCGGGACCTACGAGCAGTACTTC
TRBD1	once	TRBV5-1	TRBJ1-5	CASSPTGFIDQPQHF	TGCGCCAGCAGCCCGACAGGGTTCATAGATCAGCCCCAGCATTTT
-	-	TRBV19	TRBJ1-1	CASSMGQGNTEAFF	TGTGCCAGTAGTATGGGGCAGGGGAACACTGAAGCTTTCTTT
-	-	TRBV5-1	TRBJ1-5	CASSLGAGTHSNQPQHF	TGCGCCAGCAGCTTGGGAGCCGGGACTCATAGCAATCAGCCCCAGCATTTT
-	-	TRBV28	TRBJ1-2	CASIPEGFWGYTF	TGTGCCAGCATCCCTGAGGGATTTTGGGGCTACACCTTC
-	-	TRBV28	TRBJ1-2	CASSLLPGFLGYTF	TGTGCCAGCAGTTTATTGCCGGGATTTTTAGGCTACACCTTC
TRBD1	few	TRBV5-1	TRBJ1-1	CASSLDRGIEAFF	TGCGCCAGCAGCCTTGACAGGGGAATCGAAGCTTTCTTT
TRBD1	-	TRBV6-4	TRBJ1-2	CASSQGQGWGYTF	TGTGCCAGCAGCCAAGGACAGGGGTGGGGCTACACCTTC
-	once	TRBV7-4	TRBJ2-1	CASSLPQGPYNEQFF	TGTGCCAGCAGCTTGCCCCAGGGGCCCTACAATGAGCAGTTCTTC
-	-	TRBV5-1	TRBJ2-7	CASSLVSHEQYF	TGCGCCAGCAGCTTGGTTAGCCACGAGCAGTACTTC
-	-	TRBV18	TRBJ2-6	CASSPRSTETGANVLTF	TGTGCCAGCTCACCCAGATCCACAGAGACCGGGGCCAACGTCCTGACTTTC
-	-	TRBV27	TRBJ2-7	CASSNMTGSYEQYF	TGTGCCAGCAGTAATATGACAGGTTCCTACGAGCAGTACTTC
-	-	TRBV25-1	TRBJ1-2	CASSEGWTARSF	TGTGCCAGCAGTGAAGGCTGGACAGCCCGCTCCTTC
-	-	TRBV2	TRBJ2-1	CASSEAFRLAEQFF	TGTGCCAGCAGTGAAGCCTTTCGACTGGCTGAGCAGTTCTTC
-	-	TRBV27	TRBJ2-4	CASSLAGIAKNIQYF	TGTGCCAGCAGTTTAGCAGGGATAGCCAAAAACATTCAGTACTTC
-	-	TRBV10-3	TRBJ2-7	CAISGAGDREQYF	TGTGCCATCAGTGGGGCAGGGGATCGCGAGCAGTACTTC
TRBD2	-	TRBV2	TRBJ2-5	CASSEAPAGVGETQYF	TGTGCCAGCAGTGAAGCCCCAGCGGGGGTGGGGGAGACCCAGTACTTC
-	-	TRBV9	TRBJ2-7	CASSPGPETSSYEQYF	TGTGCCAGCAGCCCAGGGCCGGAGACTAGCTCCTACGAGCAGTACTTC
TRBD2	-	TRBV9	TRBJ2-3	CASSGTSGRDTQYF	TGTGCCAGCAGCGGGACTAGCGGGAGAGATACGCAGTATTTT
-	-	TRBV6-6	TRBJ2-7	CAAGSSASSYEQYF	TGTGCCGCAGGCTCTAGCGCCAGCTCCTACGAGCAGTACTTC
-	-	TRBV21-1	TRBJ2-3	CASSTRQGGPDTQYF	TGTGCCAGCAGCACCAGACAGGGGGGTCCAGATACGCAGTATTTT
TRBD2	-	TRBV2	TRBJ2-3	CASSFGGAEDTQYF	TGTGCCAGCAGTTTCGGGGGGGCCGAAGATACGCAGTATTTT
-	-	TRBV5-1	TRBJ1-2	CASSPDRLSHYGYTF	TGCGCCAGCAGCCCGGACAGACTTAGTCACTATGGCTACACCTTC
-	-	TRBV19	TRBJ1-2	CASKLLNYGYTF	TGTGCCAGTAAACTCCTTAACTATGGCTACACCTTC
TRBD1	few	TRBV23-1	TRBJ2-2	CASSPRDRERAIRVTGELFF	TGCGCCAGCAGTCCCCGGGACAGAGAACGGGCGATTCGAGTCACCGGGGAGCTGTTTTTT
TRBD2	-	TRBV13	TRBJ2-3	CASSQRGVSTDTQYF	TGTGCCAGCAGCCAGCGGGGGGTTAGCACAGATACGCAGTATTTT